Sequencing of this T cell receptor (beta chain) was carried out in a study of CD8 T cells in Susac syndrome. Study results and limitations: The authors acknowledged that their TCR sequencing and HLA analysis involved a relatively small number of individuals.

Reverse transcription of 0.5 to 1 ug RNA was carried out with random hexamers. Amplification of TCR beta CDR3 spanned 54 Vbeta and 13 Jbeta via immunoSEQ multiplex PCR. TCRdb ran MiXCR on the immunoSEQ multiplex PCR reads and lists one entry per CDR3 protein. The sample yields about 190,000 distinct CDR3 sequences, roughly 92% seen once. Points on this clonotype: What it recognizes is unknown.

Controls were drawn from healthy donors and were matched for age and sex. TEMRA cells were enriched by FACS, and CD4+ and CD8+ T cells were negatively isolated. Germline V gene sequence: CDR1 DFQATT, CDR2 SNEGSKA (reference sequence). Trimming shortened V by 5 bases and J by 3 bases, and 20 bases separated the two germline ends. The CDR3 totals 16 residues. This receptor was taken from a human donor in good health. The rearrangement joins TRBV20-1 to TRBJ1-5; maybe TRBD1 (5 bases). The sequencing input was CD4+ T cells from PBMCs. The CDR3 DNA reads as TGCAGTGCTGCACCGATAAGCACAGGACCCAATCAGCCCCAGCATTTT. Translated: CSAAPISTGPNQPQHF.